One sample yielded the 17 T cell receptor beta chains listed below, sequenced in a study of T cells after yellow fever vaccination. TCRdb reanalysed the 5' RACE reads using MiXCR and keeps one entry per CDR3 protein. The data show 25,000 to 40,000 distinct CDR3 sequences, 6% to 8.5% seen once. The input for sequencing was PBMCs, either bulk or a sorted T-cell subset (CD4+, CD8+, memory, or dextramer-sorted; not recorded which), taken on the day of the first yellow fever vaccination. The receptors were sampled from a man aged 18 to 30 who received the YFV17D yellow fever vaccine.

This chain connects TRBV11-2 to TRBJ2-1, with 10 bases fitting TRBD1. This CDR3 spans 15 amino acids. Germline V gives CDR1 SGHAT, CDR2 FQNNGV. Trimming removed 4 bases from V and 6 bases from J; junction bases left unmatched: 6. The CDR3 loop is CASSSRQGAGNEQFF. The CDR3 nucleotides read TGTGCCAGCAGCTCAAGACAGGGGGCCGGCAATGAGCAGTTCTTC.

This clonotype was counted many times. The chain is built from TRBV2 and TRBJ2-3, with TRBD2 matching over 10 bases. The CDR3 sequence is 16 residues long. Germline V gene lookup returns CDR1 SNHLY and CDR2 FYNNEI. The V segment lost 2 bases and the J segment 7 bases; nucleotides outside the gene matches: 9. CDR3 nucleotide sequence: TGTGCCAGCAGTGAATCCCCCAGCGGGGGGGCGTATACGCAGTATTTT. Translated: CASSESPSGGAYTQYF.

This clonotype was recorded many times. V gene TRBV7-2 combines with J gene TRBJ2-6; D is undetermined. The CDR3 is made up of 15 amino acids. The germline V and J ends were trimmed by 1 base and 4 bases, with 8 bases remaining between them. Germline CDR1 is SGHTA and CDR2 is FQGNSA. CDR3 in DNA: TGTGCCAGCAGCTTAGACTTTTCAGGGGCCAACGTCCTGACTTTC. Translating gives CASSLDFSGANVLTF.

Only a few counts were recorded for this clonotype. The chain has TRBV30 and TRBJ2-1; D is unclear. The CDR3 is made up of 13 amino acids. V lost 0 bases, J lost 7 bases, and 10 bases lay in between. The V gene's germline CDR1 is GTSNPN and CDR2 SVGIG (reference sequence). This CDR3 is CAWSVRWGNEQFF. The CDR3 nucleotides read TGTGCCTGGAGTGTACGTTGGGGTAATGAGCAGTTCTTC.

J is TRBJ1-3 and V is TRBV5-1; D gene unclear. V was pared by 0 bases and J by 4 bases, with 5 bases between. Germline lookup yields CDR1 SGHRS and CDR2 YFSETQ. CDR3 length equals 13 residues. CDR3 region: CASSLEVGNTIYF. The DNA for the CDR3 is TGCGCCAGCAGCTTGGAGGTGGGAAACACCATATATTTT.

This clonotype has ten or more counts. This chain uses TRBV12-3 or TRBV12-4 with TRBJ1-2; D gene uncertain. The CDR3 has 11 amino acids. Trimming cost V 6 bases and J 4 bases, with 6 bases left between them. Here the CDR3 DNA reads TGTGCCAGCAGGGCCGGCTATGGCTACACCTTC. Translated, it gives CASRAGYGYTF.

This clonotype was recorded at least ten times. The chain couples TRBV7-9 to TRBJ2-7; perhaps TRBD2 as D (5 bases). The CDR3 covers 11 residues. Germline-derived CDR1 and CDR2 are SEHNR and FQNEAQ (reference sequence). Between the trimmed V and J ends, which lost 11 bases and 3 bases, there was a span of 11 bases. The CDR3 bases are TGTGCCGCGGGCCCATACTACGAGCAGTACTTC. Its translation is CAAGPYYEQYF.

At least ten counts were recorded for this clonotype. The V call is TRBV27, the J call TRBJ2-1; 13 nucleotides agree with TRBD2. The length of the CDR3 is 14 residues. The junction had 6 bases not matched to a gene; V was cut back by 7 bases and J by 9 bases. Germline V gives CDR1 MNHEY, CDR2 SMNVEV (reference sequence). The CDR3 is CASKTSGGLVEQFF. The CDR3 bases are TGTGCCAGCAAGACTAGCGGGGGGCTGGTTGAGCAGTTCTTC.

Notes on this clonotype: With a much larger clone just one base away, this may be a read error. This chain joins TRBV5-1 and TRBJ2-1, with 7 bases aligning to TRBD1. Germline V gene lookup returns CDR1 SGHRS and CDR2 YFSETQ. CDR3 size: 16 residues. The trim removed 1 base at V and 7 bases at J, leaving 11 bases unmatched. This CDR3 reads CASSLSEGQLGNEQFF. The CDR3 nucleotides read TGCGCCAGCAGCTTGTCCGAGGGACAGTTAGGGAATGAGCAGTTCTTC. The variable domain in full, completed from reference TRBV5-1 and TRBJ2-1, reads KAGVTQTPRYLIKTRGQQVTLSCSPISGHRSVSWYQQTPGQGLQFLFEYFSETQRNKGNFPGRFSGRQFSNSRSEMNVSTLELGDSALYLCASSLSEGQLGNEQFFGPGTRLTVL.

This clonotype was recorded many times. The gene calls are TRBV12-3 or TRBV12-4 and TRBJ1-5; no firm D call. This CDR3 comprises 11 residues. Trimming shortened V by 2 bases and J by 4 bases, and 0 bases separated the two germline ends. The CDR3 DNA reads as TGTGCCAGCAGTTTAAATCAGCCCCAGCATTTT. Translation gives CASSLNQPQHF.

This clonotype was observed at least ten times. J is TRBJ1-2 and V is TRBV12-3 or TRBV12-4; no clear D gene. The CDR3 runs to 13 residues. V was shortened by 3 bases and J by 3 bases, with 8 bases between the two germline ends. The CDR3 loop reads CASSFQRDYGYTF. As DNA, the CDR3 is TGTGCCAGCAGTTTCCAACGGGACTATGGCTACACCTTC.

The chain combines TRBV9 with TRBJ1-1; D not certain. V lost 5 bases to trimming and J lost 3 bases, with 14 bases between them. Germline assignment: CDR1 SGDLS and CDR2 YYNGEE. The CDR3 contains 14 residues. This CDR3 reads CASSSEVTYTEAFF. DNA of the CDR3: TGTGCCAGCAGTTCTGAAGTAACGTACACTGAAGCTTTCTTT. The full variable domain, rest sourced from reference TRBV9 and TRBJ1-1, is DSGVTQTPKHLITATGQRVTLRCSPRSGDLSVYWYQQSLDQGLQFLIQYYNGEERAKGNILERFSAQQFPDLHSELNLSSLELGDSALYFCASSSEVTYTEAFFGQGTRLTVV.

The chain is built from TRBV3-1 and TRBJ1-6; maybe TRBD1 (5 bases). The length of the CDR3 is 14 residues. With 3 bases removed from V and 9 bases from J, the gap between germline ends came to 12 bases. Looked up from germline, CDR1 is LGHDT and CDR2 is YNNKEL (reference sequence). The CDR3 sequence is CASSHREVSSPLHF. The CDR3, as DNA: TGTGCCAGCAGCCACAGGGAGGTGAGTTCACCCCTCCACTTT.

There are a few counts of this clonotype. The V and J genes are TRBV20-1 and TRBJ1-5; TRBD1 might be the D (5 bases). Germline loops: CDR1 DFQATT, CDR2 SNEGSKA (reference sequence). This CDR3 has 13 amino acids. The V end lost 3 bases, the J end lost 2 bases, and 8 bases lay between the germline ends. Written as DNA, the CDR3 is TGCAGTGCTAGGTTGACAGGCAATCAGCCCCAGCATTTT. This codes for CSARLTGNQPQHF.

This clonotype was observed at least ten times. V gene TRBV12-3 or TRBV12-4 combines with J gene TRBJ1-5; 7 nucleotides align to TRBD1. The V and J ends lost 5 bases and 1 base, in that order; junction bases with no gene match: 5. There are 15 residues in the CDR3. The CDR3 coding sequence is TGTGCCAGCAGTCGGGACAGCGAGAGCAATCAGCCCCAGCATTTT. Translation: CASSRDSESNQPQHF.

The CDR3 DNA is TGTGCTAGTGCCAGTGCAAGGGTAGGAGACACTGAAGCTTTCTTT. It translates to CASASARVGDTEAFF. The gene calls are TRBV12-5 and TRBJ1-1, with D unclear. Trimming pared 7 bases from V and 3 bases from J, leaving 18 bases between. CDR3 length: 15 residues. Germline loops: CDR1 LGHNT, CDR2 FRNRAP.

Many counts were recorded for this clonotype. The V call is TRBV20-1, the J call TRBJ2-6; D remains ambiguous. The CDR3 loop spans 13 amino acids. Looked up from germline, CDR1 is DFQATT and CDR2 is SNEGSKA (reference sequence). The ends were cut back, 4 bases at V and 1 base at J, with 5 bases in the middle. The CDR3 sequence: CSATSSGANVLTF. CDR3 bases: TGCAGTGCTACATCGTCTGGGGCCAACGTCCTGACTTTC.